This T cell receptor (beta chain) was captured by sequencing in a study of patients and donors after allogeneic stem cell transplantation (dated by TCRdb to the early 2020s). The V end loses 4 bases and the J end loses 1 base, and a stretch of 14 bases separates them. There are 16 amino acids in the CDR3, from cysteine to phenylalanine inclusive. Only the CDR3 DNA is retained, 48 bases long and in frame from the first base. Via the germline V gene, CDR1 is MNHEY and CDR2 SVGAGI. Library construction relied on RT-PCR. TCRdb shows the sequencer as NextSeq 550. The public reads were reprocessed in TCRdb via fastp at Q25 and MiXCR, keeping in-frame beta chains. Entries that share a CDR3 protein sequence are merged under the most common genes and DNA. This sample comprises approximately 200,000 distinct CDR3 sequences, roughly two fifths of them detected only once. About 35% of the sample belongs to the ten largest clones.

As to this clonotype: What this receptor recognizes is not known. Base qualities are not provided; no much larger clone lies one nucleotide away.

The sample comprised blood, either unsorted or a sorted T cell fraction (not recorded which). This clonotype originated in a human donor who was either an allogeneic HSCT recipient or a stem cell or donor lymphocyte infusion donor (not recorded which). It is not recorded whose cells these are; they may come from a transplant donor. This chain is built from TRBV6-5 and TRBJ2-4; confidence is insufficient to name the D gene. The CDR3 has the sequence CASSSYEHQAKNIQYF. The DNA sequence is TGTGCCAGCAGTTCCTATGAGCACCAGGCCAAAAACATTCAGTACTTC.